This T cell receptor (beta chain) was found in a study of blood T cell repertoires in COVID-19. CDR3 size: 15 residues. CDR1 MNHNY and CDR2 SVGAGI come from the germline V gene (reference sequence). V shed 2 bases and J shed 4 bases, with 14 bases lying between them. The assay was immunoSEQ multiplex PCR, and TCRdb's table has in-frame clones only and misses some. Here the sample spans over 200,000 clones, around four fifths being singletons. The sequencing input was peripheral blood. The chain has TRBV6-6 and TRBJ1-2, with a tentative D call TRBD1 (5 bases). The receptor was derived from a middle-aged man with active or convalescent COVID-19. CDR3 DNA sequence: TGTGCCAGCAGTTACAGTGGGTCAGGGCTCTATGGCTACACCTTC. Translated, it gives CASSYSGSGLYGYTF.